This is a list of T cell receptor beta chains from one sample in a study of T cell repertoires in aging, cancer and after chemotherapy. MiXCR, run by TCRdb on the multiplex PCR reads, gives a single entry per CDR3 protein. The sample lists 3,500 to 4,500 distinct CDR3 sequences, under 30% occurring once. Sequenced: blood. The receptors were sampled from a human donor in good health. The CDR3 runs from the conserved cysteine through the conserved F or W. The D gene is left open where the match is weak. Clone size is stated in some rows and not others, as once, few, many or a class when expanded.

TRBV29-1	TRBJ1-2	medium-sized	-	TGCAGCGTTGAGGACGGATTCTATGGCTACACCTTC	CSVEDGFYGYTF
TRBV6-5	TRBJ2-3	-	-	TGTGCCACCCAGATTGGGATACTACTCACAGATACGCAGTATTTT	CATQIGILLTDTQYF
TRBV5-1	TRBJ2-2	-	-	TGCGCCAGCAGCTTGACACCTGCGAACACCGGGGAGCTGTTTTTT	CASSLTPANTGELFF
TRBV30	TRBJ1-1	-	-	TGTGCCTGGAGTGTACATCCGGATACTGAAGCTTTCTTT	CAWSVHPDTEAFF
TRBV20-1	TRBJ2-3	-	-	TGCAGTGCTAGCGGGGCAGGAGGTACGGATACGCAGTATTTT	CSASGAGGTDTQYF
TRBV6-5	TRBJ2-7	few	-	TGTGCCAGCAGGGAGGGAGGGGGGACCCCTTCCGAGCAGTACTTC	CASREGGGTPSEQYF
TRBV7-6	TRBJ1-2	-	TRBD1	TGTGCCAGCAGCTTAGACGCAGGACAGGGAGGGGGCTACACCTTC	CASSLDAGQGGGYTF
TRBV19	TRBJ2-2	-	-	TGTGCCAGTAGTCTTGGGACAGGGGAGCTGTTTTTT	CASSLGTGELFF
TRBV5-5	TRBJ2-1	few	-	TGTGCCAGCAGCTTGGACCCGAACTCTATAGCCAAGCAGTTCTTC	CASSLDPNSIAKQFF
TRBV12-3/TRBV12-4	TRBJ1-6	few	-	TGTGCCAGCAGTTTCGGGGAATCACCCCTCCACTTT	CASSFGESPLHF
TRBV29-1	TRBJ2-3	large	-	TGCAGCGTCGAGCGAGGCACAGATACGCAGTATTTT	CSVERGTDTQYF
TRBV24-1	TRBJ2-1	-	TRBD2	TGTGCCACCAGTGATCCAGCGGGGGGGAGGTACAATGAGCAGTTCTTC	CATSDPAGGRYNEQFF
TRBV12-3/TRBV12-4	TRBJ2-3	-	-	TGTGCCAGCGCAAGGGCGGGGGCGCGGACAGATACGCAGTATTTT	CASARAGARTDTQYF
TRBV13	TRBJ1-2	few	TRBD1	TGTGCCAGCAGCCGCACAGGGGGAGGTTATGGCTACACCTTC	CASSRTGGGYGYTF